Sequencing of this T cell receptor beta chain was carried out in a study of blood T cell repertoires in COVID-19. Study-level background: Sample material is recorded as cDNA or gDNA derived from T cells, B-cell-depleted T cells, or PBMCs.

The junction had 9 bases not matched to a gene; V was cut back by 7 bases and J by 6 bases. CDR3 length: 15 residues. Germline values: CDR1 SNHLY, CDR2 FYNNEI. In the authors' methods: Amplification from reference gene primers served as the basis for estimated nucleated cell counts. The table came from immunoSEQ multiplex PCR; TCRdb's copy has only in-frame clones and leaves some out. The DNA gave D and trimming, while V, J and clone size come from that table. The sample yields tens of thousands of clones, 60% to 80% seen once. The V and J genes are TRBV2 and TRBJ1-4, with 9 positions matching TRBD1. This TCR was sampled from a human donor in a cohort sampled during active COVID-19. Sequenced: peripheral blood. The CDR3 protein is CASTRGGTGYEKLFF. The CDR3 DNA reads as TGTGCCAGCACCCGAGGGGGGACAGGGTATGAAAAACTGTTTTTT.